Presented here are 32 T cell receptor beta chains from one specimen sequenced in a study of CD8 T cells in ankylosing spondylitis. No antigen has been identified for these receptors. TCRdb called the 5' RACE reads again in MiXCR, with one record for every CDR3 protein. Among some 200,000 distinct CDR3 sequences, 7% to 8% were seen once, and the ten largest hold approximately 15%. General study points: Apparently characteristic of ankylosing spondylitis blood was a TCR beta motif (roughly eight highly homologous variants).

Sequenced: blood, either unsorted or a sorted T cell fraction (not recorded which). These receptor sequences come from a male donor with ankylosing spondylitis.

In this sample, this clonotype turned up a few times. The V call is TRBV7-6, the J call TRBJ2-7, with TRBD2 as a possible D gene (6 bases). CDR1 SGHVS and CDR2 FNYEAQ come from the germline V gene. The CDR3 covers 15 residues. V dropped 1 base and J dropped 10 bases, with 20 bases sitting between them. CDR3 in amino acids: CASSLDRTPTGGQYF. The DNA for the CDR3 is TGTGCCAGCAGCTTAGACCGGACACCCACCGGGGGTCAGTACTTC.

This clonotype appeared many times. The CDR3 bases are TGTGCCAGCAGGATTTTTATCGGGGAGACCCAGTACTTC. Protein product: CASRIFIGETQYF. This chain links TRBV28 with TRBJ2-5, with D hard to call. There are 13 residues in the CDR3. Deletions cut 6 bases from V and 5 bases from J, with 13 bases between. The germline gives CDR1 MDHEN, CDR2 SYDVKM.

This clonotype was recorded many times. The chain joins TRBV10-3 to TRBJ2-5; D is uncertain. Germline-derived CDR1 and CDR2 are ENHRY and SYGVKD. Trimming left V 0 bases short and J 1 base short, with 9 bases between. The CDR3 has 15 amino acids. The CDR3 here is CAISESASAQETQYF. The CDR3 nucleotides read TGTGCCATCAGTGAGTCGGCCAGTGCCCAAGAGACCCAGTACTTC.

This clonotype was detected only a few times. V is TRBV11-2 and J is TRBJ2-7; possibly TRBD2 for D (5 bases). Trimming took off 5 bases at V and 3 bases at J, with 14 bases between the two ends. Germline assignment: CDR1 SGHAT and CDR2 FQNNGV. The CDR3 has 14 amino acids. The CDR3: CASSPGSGYYEQYF. CDR3 in DNA: TGTGCCAGCAGCCCCGGTTCGGGGTACTACGAGCAGTACTTC.

This clonotype was counted many times. The chain is built from TRBV20-1 and TRBJ1-2; D is unclear. V gave up 1 base and J gave up 7 bases, with 10 bases separating them. Germline CDR1 and CDR2: DFQATT and SNEGSKA (reference sequence). This CDR3 spans 12 amino acids. CDR3 DNA: TGCAGTGCTAGAGTTTCTCTGCGTGGCTACACCTTC. Amino acids: CSARVSLRGYTF.

Many counts were recorded for this clonotype. This sequence joins TRBV29-1 and TRBJ2-2; 8 bases match TRBD2. The J segment lost 6 bases and the V segment lost 3 bases, leaving 6 bases of the junction unmatched. This CDR3 has 14 amino acids. The V gene's germline CDR1 is SQVTM and CDR2 ANQGSEA. The CDR3 here is CSVERGAHPGELFF. CDR3 bases: TGCAGCGTTGAGCGGGGGGCACATCCCGGGGAGCTGTTTTTT.

In this sample, this clonotype turned up many times. The V call is TRBV4-3, the J call TRBJ2-2, with TRBD1 matching 9 bases. With 4 bases clipped from V and 3 bases from J, the junction kept 9 bases outside the gene matches. The CDR3 is 17 residues long. In germline, CDR1 is LGHNA, CDR2 YSLEER. CDR3 sequence reads: CASSPTKGQGHTGELFF. The CDR3 DNA follows: TGCGCCAGCAGCCCAACAAAGGGACAGGGTCACACCGGGGAGCTGTTTTTT.

This clonotype was observed many times. The rearrangement joins TRBV4-2 to TRBJ2-2; the D is unclear. The germline V and J ends were trimmed by 0 bases and 6 bases, with 5 bases remaining between them. CDR1 is LGHNA, CDR2 YNFKEQ, per germline. The CDR3 covers 13 residues. CDR3 coding DNA: TGTGCCAGCAGCCAAGAGATGGCCGGGGAGCTGTTTTTT. As protein: CASSQEMAGELFF.

This clonotype was seen repeatedly, ten times or more. The genes are TRBV7-9 and TRBJ2-7; D is ambiguous. Trimming took off 0 bases at V and 4 bases at J, with 7 bases between the two ends. This CDR3 spans 13 amino acids. Germline V gives CDR1 SEHNR, CDR2 FQNEAQ (reference sequence). The CDR3 DNA sequence: TGTGCCAGCAGCTTAGCGTCCAAGTACGAGCAGTACTTC. Protein sequence: CASSLASKYEQYF.

J is TRBJ1-5 and V is TRBV23-1; 10 bases agree with TRBD1. TRBV23-1 is recorded as an ORF, its role being uncertain. Trimming removed 3 bases from V and 4 bases from J; junction bases left unmatched: 6. The CDR3 spans 16 residues. The CDR3 reads CASSHPGQGPNQPQHF. In DNA form, the CDR3 reads TGCGCCAGCAGTCACCCGGGACAGGGGCCAAATCAGCCCCAGCATTTT.

This clonotype occurred many times. The chain carries TRBV4-2 and TRBJ2-5; 11 bases line up with TRBD2. The germline V gene encodes CDR1 LGHNA and CDR2 YNFKEQ. The CDR3 has 17 amino acids. Germline trimming cut 3 bases from V and 4 bases from J; bases unmatched to any gene: 10. CDR3 bases: TGTGCCAGCAGCCAGGATCTAGCGGGGGGTAACATAGAGACCCAGTACTTC. Amino acids: CASSQDLAGGNIETQYF.

This clonotype was picked up many times. The chain combines TRBV27 with TRBJ2-4; TRBD2 matches 7 bases. This CDR3 has 15 amino acids. The germline V gene encodes CDR1 MNHEY and CDR2 SMNVEV (reference sequence). V shed 6 bases, J shed 0 bases, and the junction held 5 bases outside the gene matches. The CDR3 spells CASRIIAGAKNIQYF. CDR3 coding DNA: TGTGCCAGCAGAATAATAGCGGGAGCCAAAAACATTCAGTACTTC.

The sample holds many counts of this clonotype. The chain's CDR3 is CASSVTSGGRETQYF. The CDR3 nucleotides are TGTGCCAGCAGCGTGACTAGCGGGGGGAGAGAGACCCAGTACTTC. The chain uses TRBV7-9 and TRBJ2-5; 13 nucleotides align to TRBD2. Germline loops: CDR1 SEHNR, CDR2 FQNEAQ (reference sequence). Losses at the gene ends were 5 bases for V and 4 bases for J; bases not matched to a gene: 4. The CDR3 is 15 residues long.

CDR3 protein: CASSAFKSSYEQYF. The CDR3 nucleotides are TGTGCCAGCAGCGCTTTCAAGAGCTCCTACGAGCAGTACTTC. The chain joins TRBV7-9 to TRBJ2-7; D unresolved. CDR1 SEHNR and CDR2 FQNEAQ come from the germline V gene (reference sequence). The CDR3 is 14 amino acids. V was pared by 5 bases and J by 0 bases, with 11 bases between.

This clonotype was picked up many times. The chain carries TRBV10-3 and TRBJ2-7, with TRBD2 identical over 12 bases. Trimming took 6 bases from V and 2 from J; bases not matched to a gene: 5. Germline CDR1 ENHRY, CDR2 SYGVKD. The CDR3 covers 15 residues. This chain's CDR3 is CAISVTSGGTYEQYF. The CDR3 DNA reads as TGTGCCATCAGCGTAACTAGCGGGGGGACCTACGAGCAGTACTTC.

This clonotype occurred many times. This chain connects TRBV4-1 to TRBJ2-7; D unclear. Germline V CDR1 and CDR2: MGHRA, YSYEKL. The CDR3 is made up of 13 amino acids. Trimming took off 1 base at V and 3 bases at J, with 7 bases between the two ends. The CDR3 spells CASSQGRNYEQYF. CDR3 nucleotide sequence: TGCGCCAGCAGCCAAGGACGCAACTACGAGCAGTACTTC.

J is TRBJ2-6 and V is TRBV29-1; no definite D call. V dropped 0 bases and J dropped 8 bases, with 20 bases sitting between them. CDR3 length: 17 residues. The germline CDR1 and CDR2 sequences are SQVTM and ANQGSEA. The CDR3 DNA follows: TGCAGCGTTGAAGATCGTTTAATCATCGGAAAGACCAACGTCCTGACTTTC. Its protein product is CSVEDRLIIGKTNVLTF.

The V call is TRBV19, the J call TRBJ2-1; D gene unclear. CDR1 is LNHDA and CDR2 is SQIVND in the germline V gene (reference sequence). Trimming took 6 bases from V and 0 from J, leaving 6 bases between them. The CDR3 is 13 amino acids. The CDR3 sequence is CASRSVSYNEQFF. CDR3 nucleotide sequence: TGTGCCAGTAGGTCGGTCTCCTACAATGAGCAGTTCTTC.

In DNA form, the CDR3 reads TGTGCCAGCAGTTTATTATTTGATTGGGTAGGGGCTGGGGAGACCCAGTACTTC. It translates to CASSLLFDWVGAGETQYF. V and J are TRBV12-3 or TRBV12-4 and TRBJ2-5; TRBD1 might be the D (5 bases). There are 18 residues in the CDR3. Deletions cut 2 bases from V and 5 bases from J, with 24 bases between.

The V gene is TRBV7-2, the J gene TRBJ2-7; D is unresolved. V was shortened by 3 bases and J by 5 bases, with 11 bases between the two germline ends. CDR1 is SGHTA and CDR2 is FQGNSA in the germline V gene. This CDR3 comprises 13 residues. CDR3 in DNA: TGTGCCAGCAGCTTCGGCGGTGGGGACGAGCAGTACTTC. Its translation is CASSFGGGDEQYF.

In its sample, this clonotype was seen many times. The rearrangement uses TRBV29-1 and TRBJ1-2, with 8 bases lining up with TRBD1. Germline lookup yields CDR1 SQVTM and CDR2 ANQGSEA. The CDR3 covers 17 residues. V shed 4 bases and J 6 bases; nucleotides not matched to a gene: 19. The CDR3: CSVGNFLTTGVADGYTF. In DNA, the CDR3 is TGCAGCGTTGGAAATTTCCTCACGACAGGGGTTGCGGATGGCTACACCTTC.

This clonotype appeared many times. The chain uses TRBV9 and TRBJ2-1; 8 bases line up with TRBD2. Per the germline V gene, CDR1 is SGDLS and CDR2 is YYNGEE. V was clipped by 2 bases and J by 6 bases; unmatched bases: 7. The CDR3 is 15 amino acids. The DNA of the CDR3 is TGTGCCAGCAGCGTGAGGAGCGGGGGCTTCAATGAGCAGTTCTTC. This sequence encodes CASSVRSGGFNEQFF.

This clonotype was observed many times. V gene TRBV7-9 combines with J gene TRBJ1-1; D is uncertain. CDR1 is SEHNR, CDR2 FQNEAQ, per germline (reference sequence). This CDR3 has 13 residues. The V end lost 5 bases, the J end lost 8 bases, and 15 bases lay between the germline ends. The DNA for the CDR3 is TGTGCCAGCAGCGATTCCCCTGGCAGGGAAGCTTTCTTT. Protein: CASSDSPGREAFF.

This clonotype was detected many times. The rearrangement links TRBV6-4 to TRBJ2-1; TRBD2 matches at 11 bases. CDR1 MRHNA and CDR2 SNTAGT come from the germline V gene. V dropped 5 bases and J dropped 1; count of bases not matched to a gene: 1. This CDR3 comprises 15 residues. CDR3 amino acids: CASSSSGGSYNEQFF. CDR3 in DNA: TGTGCCAGCAGTTCTAGCGGGGGGTCCTACAATGAGCAGTTCTTC.

This clonotype turned up a few times. The rearrangement uses TRBV27 and TRBJ2-5; D is ambiguous. The ends were cut back, 5 bases at V and 4 bases at J, with 8 bases in the middle. CDR3 length equals 12 residues. Germline lookup yields CDR1 MNHEY and CDR2 SMNVEV (reference sequence). The CDR3 nucleotides read TGTGCCAGCAGTCCCACCAGAGAGACCCAGTACTTC. As protein: CASSPTRETQYF.

Many counts were recorded for this clonotype. The V call is TRBV28, the J call TRBJ2-7; perhaps D is TRBD1 or TRBD2 (5 bases each). The CDR3 runs to 19 residues. From germline, CDR1 is MDHEN and CDR2 SYDVKM. Trimming took 6 bases from V and 1 from J, leaving 28 bases between them. The CDR3 DNA reads TGTGCCAGCAGCCAACCTAGTACCGGGACCGCATTTTATTCCTACGAGCAGTACTTC. Translation: CASSQPSTGTAFYSYEQYF.

This clonotype appeared a few times. The chain links TRBV12-3 or TRBV12-4 to TRBJ1-2; TRBD1 is a possible D gene (6 bases). The CDR3 loop spans 12 amino acids. Trimming cost V 5 bases and J 8 bases, with 12 bases left between them. Here the CDR3 reads CASSNTGLGYTF. The CDR3 DNA sequence: TGTGCCAGCAGTAATACAGGGTTGGGCTACACCTTC.

This clonotype was counted ten times or more. This chain links TRBV9 with TRBJ1-3; weak D call: TRBD1 (6 bases). V was cut by 4 bases and J by 3 bases, with 17 bases left in between. CDR1 and CDR2 (germline): SGDLS, YYNGEE. This CDR3 is 16 amino acids long. CDR3 sequence reads: CASSYHREDLGNTIYF. The CDR3 DNA is TGTGCCAGCAGCTACCACAGGGAGGACCTTGGAAACACCATATATTTT.

This clonotype was seen repeatedly, ten times or more. The chain combines TRBV10-3 with TRBJ2-1, with D tentatively TRBD2 (6 bases). CDR3 length: 15 amino acids. The germline CDR1 and CDR2 sequences are ENHRY and SYGVKD. Trimming pared 0 bases from V and 4 bases from J, leaving 10 bases between. The CDR3 coding sequence is TGTGCCATCAGTGAGTCCGGGGGTTCTTACAATGAGCAGTTCTTC. The encoded protein is CAISESGGSYNEQFF.

This clonotype showed up just a few times. The rearrangement joins TRBV15 to TRBJ1-5; D gene ambiguous. Looked up from germline, CDR1 is LNHNV and CDR2 is YYDKDF (reference sequence). The CDR3 has 14 amino acids. Between the trimmed V and J ends, which lost 3 bases and 6 bases, there was a span of 12 bases. CDR3 loop: CATSRGGEAQPQHF. The CDR3 DNA sequence: TGTGCCACCAGCAGGGGCGGGGAGGCTCAGCCCCAGCATTTT.

This clonotype was counted only a few times. This chain uses TRBV15 with TRBJ2-3; D gene uncertain. This CDR3 has 13 residues. From germline, CDR1 is LNHNV and CDR2 YYDKDF (reference sequence). Trimming removed 2 bases from V and 0 bases from J, with 3 bases in between. Here the CDR3 reads CATSRSSTDTQYF. CDR3 sequence (DNA): TGTGCCACCAGCAGATCTAGCACAGATACGCAGTATTTT. Filled out from reference TRBV15 and TRBJ2-3, the complete variable domain reads DAMVIQNPRYQVTQFGKPVTLSCSQTLNHNVMYWYQQKSSQAPKLLFHYYDKDFNNEADTPDNFQSRRPNTSFCFLDIRSPGLGDTAMYLCATSRSSTDTQYFGPGTRLTVL.

This clonotype has a count of ten or more. The V gene is TRBV6-5, the J gene TRBJ2-7, with TRBD1 identical over 7 bases. The CDR3 is 17 residues long. V was pared by 4 bases and J by 2 bases, with 14 bases of the junction left unmatched. Germline V gene sequence: CDR1 MNHEY, CDR2 SVGAGI. The CDR3 sequence: CASSWDSTSQLAYEQYF. CDR3 DNA sequence: TGTGCCAGCAGTTGGGACAGCACCTCTCAGCTAGCCTACGAGCAGTACTTC.